The present TCR beta chain was sequenced within a study of blood T cell repertoires in COVID-19. Study as a whole: Nucleic acid was either cDNA or gDNA, and it came from T cells, B-cell-depleted T cells, or PBMCs.

Original data processing: Using reference gene primer amplification, nucleated cell counts were estimated. Repertoires were generated with immunoSEQ multiplex PCR, while TCRdb's copy carries only in-frame clones and drops some. V, J and clone size are taken as reported in that table, and D and trimming were inferred from the DNA itself. The repertoire holds 150,000 to 200,000 clones, with approximately 79% as singletons. The V end was cut by 5 bases, the J end by 7 bases, with 18 bases between. This CDR3 contains 15 residues. The germline V gene has CDR1 LGHDT and CDR2 YNNKEL (reference sequence). The chain joins TRBV3-1 (or the pseudogene TRBV3-2) to TRBJ2-1; possible D gene TRBD1, 6 bases. What was sequenced was peripheral blood. This sequence originates from a man aged 55 to 70 with active or convalescent COVID-19. The CDR3 reads CASSGGRLKRNEQFF. The CDR3 nucleotides read TGTGCCAGCAGCGGGGGCCGACTCAAAAGAAATGAGCAGTTCTTC.